The rows below give T cell receptor beta chains drawn from one sample of a study of blood T cells in healthy people across ages. MiXCR, applied by TCRdb to the 5' RACE reads, yields one record per CDR3 protein. This table has 1.8 million or so distinct CDR3 sequences, about two fifths appearing once. The specimen sequenced was blood. Receptors were obtained from a human donor in good health. Both conserved end residues are part of each CDR3. The D gene is left open where the match is weak. Expanded clones are given a class, and other clones once, few, many or no size at all.

d_gene: .
abundance: .
j_gene: TRBJ2-7
v_gene: TRBV27
CDR3aa: CASGPPGRYPYEQYF
CDR3nt: TGTGCCAGCGGCCCTCCGGGACGTTACCCCTACGAGCAGTACTTC

d_gene: .
abundance: .
j_gene: TRBJ1-2
v_gene: TRBV9
CDR3aa: CASSALTGNYGYIF
CDR3nt: TGTGCCAGCAGCGCGCTTACAGGGAACTATGGCTACATCTTC

d_gene: TRBD1
abundance: few
j_gene: TRBJ1-4
v_gene: TRBV20-1
CDR3aa: CSARDGGQGGYEKLFF
CDR3nt: TGCAGTGCTAGAGATGGCGGCCAGGGGGGGTATGAAAAACTGTTTTTT

d_gene: .
abundance: .
j_gene: TRBJ2-4
v_gene: TRBV4-3
CDR3aa: CASSQVTGRQGLTHPLYGIQYF
CDR3nt: TGCGCCAGCAGCCAAGTAACCGGTAGGCAGGGACTGACCCACCCTCTGTATGGCATTCAGTACTTC

d_gene: .
abundance: .
j_gene: TRBJ1-4
v_gene: TRBV20-1
CDR3aa: CSARQGSEKLFF
CDR3nt: TGCAGTGCTAGACAGGGAAGTGAAAAACTGTTTTTT

d_gene: TRBD1
abundance: .
j_gene: TRBJ1-2
v_gene: TRBV7-8
CDR3aa: CASSLEDRGTEGYTF
CDR3nt: TGTGCCAGCAGCTTAGAGGACAGGGGGACAGAGGGCTACACCTTC

d_gene: .
abundance: many
j_gene: TRBJ1-1
v_gene: TRBV10-3
CDR3aa: CAISEGNTEAFF
CDR3nt: TGTGCCATCAGTGAGGGCAACACTGAAGCTTTCTTT

d_gene: TRBD1
abundance: few
j_gene: TRBJ2-5
v_gene: TRBV7-2
CDR3aa: CASSLVITGQGVETQYF
CDR3nt: TGTGCCAGCAGCTTAGTGATTACGGGACAGGGGGTGGAGACCCAGTACTTC

d_gene: .
abundance: .
j_gene: TRBJ2-5
v_gene: TRBV28
CDR3aa: CASSLPRAGFLVTQYF
CDR3nt: TGTGCCAGCAGTTTACCGCGCGCGGGGTTTTTGGTGACCCAGTACTTC

d_gene: .
abundance: few
j_gene: TRBJ1-6
v_gene: TRBV12-3/TRBV12-4
CDR3aa: CASSTAVGSPLHF
CDR3nt: TGTGCCAGCAGTACCGCCGTGGGTTCACCCCTCCACTTT

d_gene: .
abundance: .
j_gene: TRBJ1-2
v_gene: TRBV7-2
CDR3aa: CASSLEPRPLYGYTF
CDR3nt: TGTGCCAGCAGCCTAGAACCCCGACCACTCTATGGCTACACCTTC

d_gene: TRBD2
abundance: .
j_gene: TRBJ2-1
v_gene: TRBV12-3/TRBV12-4
CDR3aa: CASRLGLALNEQFF
CDR3nt: TGTGCCAGCAGGTTGGGACTAGCGTTGAATGAGCAGTTCTTC

d_gene: .
abundance: .
j_gene: TRBJ1-5
v_gene: TRBV6-5
CDR3aa: CASGGPGSNQPQHF
CDR3nt: TGTGCCAGCGGGGGGCCGGGTAGCAATCAGCCCCAGCATTTT

d_gene: TRBD2
abundance: many
j_gene: TRBJ2-5
v_gene: TRBV11-2
CDR3aa: CASSSAGGRETQYF
CDR3nt: TGTGCCAGCAGCTCCGCGGGGGGGAGGGAGACCCAGTACTTC

d_gene: .
abundance: few
j_gene: TRBJ1-2
v_gene: TRBV5-4
CDR3aa: CASSPDPGPYGYTF
CDR3nt: TGTGCCAGCAGTCCCGATCCAGGGCCCTATGGCTACACCTTC

d_gene: TRBD2
abundance: .
j_gene: TRBJ2-7
v_gene: TRBV6-2/TRBV6-3
CDR3aa: CASSEAGMSYEQYF
CDR3nt: TGTGCCAGCAGCGAAGCGGGGATGTCCTACGAGCAGTACTTC

d_gene: .
abundance: .
j_gene: TRBJ2-5
v_gene: TRBV29-1
CDR3aa: CSVGPRLGQETQYF
CDR3nt: TGCAGCGTTGGGCCCAGACTAGGGCAAGAGACCCAGTACTTC

d_gene: TRBD1
abundance: few
j_gene: TRBJ2-5
v_gene: TRBV29-1
CDR3aa: CSVGGTGETETQYF
CDR3nt: TGCAGCGTTGGAGGGACAGGGGAAACGGAGACCCAGTACTTC

d_gene: TRBD1
abundance: few
j_gene: TRBJ1-1
v_gene: TRBV30
CDR3aa: CAWETGSWTEAFF
CDR3nt: TGTGCCTGGGAGACAGGGAGTTGGACTGAAGCTTTCTTT

d_gene: .
abundance: once
j_gene: TRBJ2-3
v_gene: TRBV12-3/TRBV12-4
CDR3aa: CASTPLLNSDTQYF
CDR3nt: TGTGCCAGCACCCCTTTACTAAATTCTGATACGCAGTATTTT

d_gene: .
abundance: .
j_gene: TRBJ2-1
v_gene: TRBV27
CDR3aa: CASSLGGQGGSYNEQFF
CDR3nt: TGTGCCAGCAGTTTGGGGGGACAAGGTGGCTCCTACAATGAGCAGTTCTTC

d_gene: .
abundance: .
j_gene: TRBJ2-5
v_gene: TRBV4-2
CDR3aa: CASSQASPGLTETQYF
CDR3nt: TGTGCCAGCAGCCAAGCTAGTCCGGGGCTGACGGAGACCCAGTACTTC

d_gene: TRBD2
abundance: few
j_gene: TRBJ2-7
v_gene: TRBV6-2/TRBV6-3
CDR3aa: CASGTERGNYEQYF
CDR3nt: TGTGCCAGCGGGACGGAGCGGGGGAACTACGAGCAGTACTTC

d_gene: TRBD1
abundance: .
j_gene: TRBJ2-1
v_gene: TRBV5-8
CDR3aa: CASSSRDRGLGEQFF
CDR3nt: TGTGCCAGCAGCTCGCGGGACAGGGGGCTAGGTGAGCAGTTCTTC

d_gene: TRBD1
abundance: few
j_gene: TRBJ2-5
v_gene: TRBV11-2
CDR3aa: CASSSMDRGTGWETQYF
CDR3nt: TGTGCCAGCAGCTCCATGGACAGGGGGACGGGTTGGGAGACCCAGTACTTC

d_gene: .
abundance: .
j_gene: TRBJ1-5
v_gene: TRBV5-5
CDR3aa: CASSLDSEQPQHF
CDR3nt: TGTGCCAGCAGCTTGGACAGCGAACAGCCCCAGCATTTT

d_gene: .
abundance: few
j_gene: TRBJ2-6
v_gene: TRBV4-1
CDR3aa: CASSQVYLIMLDSGANVLTF
CDR3nt: TGCGCCAGCAGCCAAGTGTATTTAATTATGTTGGACTCTGGGGCCAACGTCCTGACTTTC

d_gene: TRBD1
abundance: few
j_gene: TRBJ1-5
v_gene: TRBV6-5
CDR3aa: CASSSRQGFNQPQHF
CDR3nt: TGTGCCAGCAGTTCCAGACAGGGTTTCAATCAGCCCCAGCATTTT

d_gene: TRBD1
abundance: once
j_gene: TRBJ1-2
v_gene: TRBV29-1
CDR3aa: CSAGDRGQGYTF
CDR3nt: TGCAGCGCCGGGGACAGGGGGCAGGGCTACACCTTC

d_gene: TRBD2
abundance: .
j_gene: TRBJ2-5
v_gene: TRBV20-1
CDR3aa: CSASLAGASGSGTQYF
CDR3nt: TGCAGTGCTTCCCTAGCGGGGGCCTCCGGTTCCGGGACCCAGTACTTC

d_gene: TRBD1
abundance: .
j_gene: TRBJ1-2
v_gene: TRBV5-1
CDR3aa: CASSLRTGAGGYTF
CDR3nt: TGCGCCAGCAGCCTCCGAACAGGGGCTGGTGGCTACACCTTC

d_gene: TRBD1
abundance: .
j_gene: TRBJ1-2
v_gene: TRBV9
CDR3aa: CASSVTGGVSGSYGYTF
CDR3nt: TGTGCCAGCAGCGTGACAGGGGGTGTTTCGGGATCCTATGGCTACACCTTC

d_gene: .
abundance: few
j_gene: TRBJ2-5
v_gene: TRBV20-1
CDR3aa: CSAHRAWGEQETQYF
CDR3nt: TGCAGTGCCCACAGGGCTTGGGGGGAGCAAGAGACCCAGTACTTC

d_gene: TRBD1
abundance: .
j_gene: TRBJ2-7
v_gene: TRBV29-1
CDR3aa: CSVETDRGGSYEQYF
CDR3nt: TGCAGCGTTGAAACGGACAGGGGAGGATCCTACGAGCAGTACTTC

d_gene: .
abundance: few
j_gene: TRBJ2-7
v_gene: TRBV6-6
CDR3aa: CASRLSPQGLEQYF
CDR3nt: TGTGCCAGCAGGCTCAGCCCTCAGGGTCTCGAGCAGTACTTC

d_gene: .
abundance: .
j_gene: TRBJ2-6
v_gene: TRBV4-3
CDR3aa: CASSQDLSKFGSGANVLTF
CDR3nt: TGCGCCAGCAGCCAAGACCTCTCTAAATTCGGCTCTGGGGCCAACGTCCTGACTTTC

d_gene: .
abundance: few
j_gene: TRBJ1-1
v_gene: TRBV6-1
CDR3aa: CASRDLRAFF
CDR3nt: TGTGCCAGCAGGGACCTCAGGGCTTTCTTT

d_gene: .
abundance: .
j_gene: TRBJ1-2
v_gene: TRBV9
CDR3aa: CASSVDRSGKRYGYTF
CDR3nt: TGTGCCAGCAGCGTAGATAGGTCAGGGAAACGCTATGGCTACACCTTC

d_gene: TRBD1
abundance: once
j_gene: TRBJ2-1
v_gene: TRBV11-2
CDR3aa: CASSWGPGQGYNEQFF
CDR3nt: TGTGCCAGCAGCTGGGGACCGGGACAGGGGTACAATGAGCAGTTCTTC

d_gene: TRBD1
abundance: few
j_gene: TRBJ2-5
v_gene: TRBV29-1
CDR3aa: CSVEDRVLETQYF
CDR3nt: TGCAGCGTTGAGGACAGGGTTCTAGAGACCCAGTACTTC

d_gene: TRBD1
abundance: .
j_gene: TRBJ2-7
v_gene: TRBV5-1
CDR3aa: CASSLDGTGNLAYEQYF
CDR3nt: TGCGCCAGCAGCTTGGACGGGACAGGGAATTTGGCCTACGAGCAGTACTTC

d_gene: .
abundance: many
j_gene: TRBJ2-3
v_gene: TRBV20-1
CDR3aa: CSASQGVVDTQYF
CDR3nt: TGCAGTGCTAGTCAAGGGGTAGTAGATACGCAGTATTTT

d_gene: TRBD2
abundance: .
j_gene: TRBJ2-1
v_gene: TRBV7-2
CDR3aa: CASSSLAGRNNEQFF
CDR3nt: TGTGCCAGCAGCTCGCTAGCGGGGAGGAACAATGAGCAGTTCTTC

d_gene: .
abundance: .
j_gene: TRBJ1-2
v_gene: TRBV7-9
CDR3aa: CASSESTHSYGYTF
CDR3nt: TGTGCCAGCAGTGAGTCAACTCATTCGTATGGCTACACCTTC

d_gene: TRBD2
abundance: once
j_gene: TRBJ2-7
v_gene: TRBV13
CDR3aa: CASGIAGNRYEQYF
CDR3nt: TGTGCCAGCGGCATAGCGGGGAACCGTTACGAGCAGTACTTC

d_gene: .
abundance: .
j_gene: TRBJ1-2
v_gene: TRBV27
CDR3aa: CANSLTGSGYGYTF
CDR3nt: TGTGCCAACAGTCTCACAGGGTCTGGGTATGGCTACACCTTC

d_gene: TRBD2
abundance: .
j_gene: TRBJ2-5
v_gene: TRBV3-1
CDR3aa: CASSQLGAGGIIETQYF
CDR3nt: TGTGCCAGCAGCCAATTAGGGGCCGGGGGGATTATAGAGACCCAGTACTTC

d_gene: TRBD1
abundance: .
j_gene: TRBJ2-7
v_gene: TRBV11-2
CDR3aa: CASSIGQGGFYEQYF
CDR3nt: TGTGCCAGCAGCATCGGACAGGGGGGTTTCTACGAGCAGTACTTC

d_gene: .
abundance: .
j_gene: TRBJ1-2
v_gene: TRBV4-2
CDR3aa: CASSQDRGRIYGGYTF
CDR3nt: TGTGCCAGCAGCCAAGATAGAGGACGTATCTATGGTGGCTACACCTTC

d_gene: TRBD2
abundance: .
j_gene: TRBJ2-3
v_gene: TRBV13
CDR3aa: CASSPPGTRGEDTQYF
CDR3nt: TGTGCCAGCAGCCCCCCCGGGACTAGGGGGGAGGATACGCAGTATTTT

d_gene: .
abundance: few
j_gene: TRBJ2-3
v_gene: TRBV4-1
CDR3aa: CASSQSNRASTDTQYF
CDR3nt: TGCGCCAGCAGCCAATCAAACCGAGCGAGCACAGATACGCAGTATTTT

d_gene: .
abundance: .
j_gene: TRBJ2-5
v_gene: TRBV12-3/TRBV12-4
CDR3aa: CASIPAEGLETQYF
CDR3nt: TGTGCCAGCATTCCGGCAGAAGGGTTGGAGACCCAGTACTTC

d_gene: .
abundance: .
j_gene: TRBJ2-2
v_gene: TRBV15
CDR3aa: CATSRELGGAGELFF
CDR3nt: TGTGCCACCAGCAGAGAATTAGGGGGGGCCGGGGAGCTGTTTTTT

d_gene: .
abundance: many
j_gene: TRBJ2-3
v_gene: TRBV20-1
CDR3aa: CSASQGGTTDTQYF
CDR3nt: TGCAGTGCCTCTCAGGGGGGGACCACAGATACGCAGTATTTT